This T cell receptor beta chain appears in the sequencing data of a study of blood T cell repertoires in COVID-19. Looking at the study overall: T cells, B-cell-depleted T cells, or PBMCs provided the cDNA or gDNA that served as material.

This clone was counted many times. Using immunoSEQ multiplex PCR, the repertoire was profiled, and TCRdb retains in-frame clones only, with some absent. The repertoire has around 160,000 clones, over 80% of them found once; the top ten carry under 7%. This CDR3 comprises 14 residues. CDR1 and CDR2 (germline): LNHDA, SQIVND (reference sequence). The V end was cut by 6 bases, the J end by 2 bases, with 11 bases between. Sequencing was carried out using PBMCs or T cells enriched from blood (not recorded which). The chain has TRBV19 and TRBJ1-5; TRBD1 is a possible D gene (6 bases). This sequence was found in a woman aged 45-65 years who had been exposed to COVID-19. The CDR3 sequence: CASRSRGGNQPQHF. The CDR3 nucleotides are TGTGCCAGTAGGAGCAGGGGCGGCAATCAGCCCCAGCATTTT.